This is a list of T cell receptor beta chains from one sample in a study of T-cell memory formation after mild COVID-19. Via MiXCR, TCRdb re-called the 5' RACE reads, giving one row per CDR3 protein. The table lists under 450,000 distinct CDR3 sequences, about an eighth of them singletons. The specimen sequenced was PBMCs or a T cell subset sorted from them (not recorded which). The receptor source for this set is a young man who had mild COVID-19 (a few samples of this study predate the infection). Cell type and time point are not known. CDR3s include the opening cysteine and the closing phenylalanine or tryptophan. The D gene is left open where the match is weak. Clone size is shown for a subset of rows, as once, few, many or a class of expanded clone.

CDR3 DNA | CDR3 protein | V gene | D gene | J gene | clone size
TGCGCCAGCAGCTCCGGGACTAGCTCCACAGATACGCAGTATTTT | CASSSGTSSTDTQYF | TRBV5-1 | TRBD2 | TRBJ2-3 | many
TGTGCCAGTAGTTTCGGGACAGGGGGATCCTACGAGCAGTACTTC | CASSFGTGGSYEQYF | TRBV19 | TRBD1 | TRBJ2-7 | .
TGTGCCAGCAGCCTAGGGGCAATCATGAACACTGAAGCTTTCTTT | CASSLGAIMNTEAFF | TRBV7-9 | . | TRBJ1-1 | .
TGCGCCAGCTTGGATACCGGGGAGCTGTTTTTT | CASLDTGELFF | TRBV10-1 | . | TRBJ2-2 | .
TGTGCCAGCATGACCACAGGGACATCTACCCAGCATTTT | CASMTTGTSTQHF | TRBV2 | . | TRBJ1-5 | many
TGTGCCAGCAGCTTAGATTTGGCAGCTGGAAACACCATATATTTT | CASSLDLAAGNTIYF | TRBV7-2 | . | TRBJ1-3 | .
TGTGCCAGCACCGAGACCGGGACATCCTACAATGAGCAGTTCTTC | CASTETGTSYNEQFF | TRBV7-9 | . | TRBJ2-1 | few
TGTGCCAGCAGCCCGGACGGCTACAATGAGCAGTTCTTC | CASSPDGYNEQFF | TRBV7-7 | . | TRBJ2-1 | many
TGTGCCATCCGAGCGCCTGAACAACCCTTAGAGCAGTACTTC | CAIRAPEQPLEQYF | TRBV10-3 | . | TRBJ2-7 | .
TGCGCCAGCAGCTTGGGACCCGGGGGTGGCTACACCTTC | CASSLGPGGGYTF | TRBV5-1 | . | TRBJ1-2 | .
TGTGCCAGCAGTGACTCAGGGGGCGCTGGGGCCAACGTCCTGACTTTC | CASSDSGGAGANVLTF | TRBV6-4 | TRBD1 | TRBJ2-6 | many
TGTGCCAGCAGTTCGGTAAGGCGAGGCGCTGATACGCAGTATTTT | CASSSVRRGADTQYF | TRBV6-2/TRBV6-3 | . | TRBJ2-3 | few
TGCGCCAGCAGCTTTGGGGAGAGGGGGTCACCCCTCCACTTT | CASSFGERGSPLHF | TRBV5-1 | . | TRBJ1-6 | few
TGCAGTGCCAAAAGGGGGGGGGCAATGGAGACCCAGTACTTC | CSAKRGGAMETQYF | TRBV20-1 | . | TRBJ2-5 | .
TGTGCCAGCAGCTTCGTAGCGGGGGGGGGCACAGATACGCAGTATTTT | CASSFVAGGGTDTQYF | TRBV3-1 | TRBD2 | TRBJ2-3 | many
TGCGCCAGCAGCCAACAGCAGGGCACTGAAGCTTTCTTT | CASSQQQGTEAFF | TRBV4-3 | . | TRBJ1-1 | few
TGTGCCAGCAGTACGACGGACAACACTGAAGCTTTCTTT | CASSTTDNTEAFF | TRBV12-3/TRBV12-4 | . | TRBJ1-1 | few
TGTGCCAGCAGTTACTCGAAAGCGGGGGGAATACGTGGGGACACCGGGGAGCTGTTTTTT | CASSYSKAGGIRGDTGELFF | TRBV6-2/TRBV6-3 | TRBD2 | TRBJ2-2 | few
TGTGCCAGCAGCGTACCCCCCAATGGCTACACCTTC | CASSVPPNGYTF | TRBV5-6 | . | TRBJ1-2 | few
TGTGCCAGCAGCTTAGTAGCCCAGGGGGCAGGTAAAGATACGCAGTATTTT | CASSLVAQGAGKDTQYF | TRBV7-2 | TRBD1 | TRBJ2-3 | few
TGCGCCAGCAGCTCGGCAACGGGACCGGAGATAGGGGGCTACACCTTC | CASSSATGPEIGGYTF | TRBV5-1 | . | TRBJ1-2 | few
TGCGCCAGCAGCCGGGGCGTTGGGGGCAATCAGCCCCAGCATTTT | CASSRGVGGNQPQHF | TRBV4-1 | . | TRBJ1-5 | .
TGCGCCAGCAGCCCGACGACAGGGGCCTACACCGGGGAGCTGTTTTTT | CASSPTTGAYTGELFF | TRBV4-1 | TRBD1 | TRBJ2-2 | few
TGTGCCAGCAGTTACTTCCGAGGGAATGAGCAGTTCTTC | CASSYFRGNEQFF | TRBV6-5 | . | TRBJ2-1 | .
TGTGCCAGCAGGAAGGGGGGCACGAACACCGGGGAGCTGTTTTTT | CASRKGGTNTGELFF | TRBV6-2/TRBV6-3 | . | TRBJ2-2 | few
TGTGCCATCAGTGAGTCCGGCAGCACCTATGGCTACACCTTC | CAISESGSTYGYTF | TRBV10-3 | . | TRBJ1-2 | few
TGTGCCAGCAGTCTCCGGGACAGGGTTTACAATGAGCAGTTCTTC | CASSLRDRVYNEQFF | TRBV25-1 | TRBD1 | TRBJ2-1 | .
TGTGCCAGCAGTTTGGGCAATACGCAGTATTTT | CASSLGNTQYF | TRBV27 | . | TRBJ2-3 | many